This T cell receptor beta chain was observed in a study of cytomegalovirus exposure and HLA in healthy donors (dated by TCRdb to 2017 to 2019). Regarding the study in general: An earlier analysis of around 600 of the donors reported 276 Gb of sequence data and around 120 million unique TCR beta sequences from about 200 million T cells. Around 300 gigabases of sequencing data and approximately 93 million unique TCR sequences were included in an early release covering about 700 HLA-typed donors. Of the 398 genotyped donors, over 65% fell in the genetic ancestry cluster associated with self-reported Caucasian donors. The study aimed to test whether cataloging public T cell receptors could reveal signatures of past pathogen exposure. The T cell repertoires of 666 subjects were profiled by immunosequencing and related to cytomegalovirus serostatus. Besides the first cohort of 666 subjects, a separate validation cohort made up of over 100 different subjects was used. To predict cytomegalovirus infection status, the study brought together high-throughput TCR immunosequencing, statistical association of individual TCRs with disease status, and machine learning. A later analysis re-analyzed previously published TCR beta repertoires from 550 to 700 donors and added high-resolution HLA genotyping to study TCR occurrence patterns. The later analysis used no new phenotypic data to find candidate immune exposures, relying instead on TCR beta sequences and their occurrence across donors. In an earlier analysis of several hundred of the donors, high-throughput TCR beta sequencing was used to judge whether each TCR beta V gene segment behaved as functional or pseudogenic. Donor age, sex, ethnicity and CMV serostatus were compiled alongside the repertoire data. A later genetic analysis used genome-wide SNP genotypes for about 65% of the roughly 670 donors, treating that subset as a discovery cohort. All discovery cohort repertoires had been generated using a single sequencing platform. HLA typing included class I and class II loci at four-digit resolution. Typing coverage differed by locus: A, B, C, DRB1 and DQB1 were typed in roughly 620-640 donors, DQA1 in about 550, DPA1 in 606, and DPB1 in roughly 470. Because of strong linkage in the cohort, a handful of DR-DQ haplotypes were treated as single units for association and clustering. On average, roughly 200,000 unique TCR beta nucleotide sequences were sequenced per donor among more than 350 genotyped donors of the cohort, with 15% to 20% of those sequences being non-productive. Study-level results and caveats: Immune exposure information for the cohort was limited to CMV serostatus. A later analysis found that most CMV-associated TCR beta chains appeared HLA-restricted, with HLA associations seemingly driven largely by CMV exposure. In a later genetic analysis, fewer N-insertions in productive TCRs were reported among donors in an Asian-associated ancestry cluster than the approximately 630-donor mean. The authors suggested that the approach could potentially be extended to other disease states and immunological phenotypes. In vitro tests confirmed that a few of the cytomegalovirus-associated TCR beta chains recognize cytomegalovirus antigens. HLA typing was unavailable for some donors at each locus, so association tests used only the typed subset. In an earlier analysis of about 540 of the donors, most TCR beta V segments were observed in productive rearrangements about 87% or about 30% of the time, broadly matching IMGT annotations. In a later genetic analysis, a missense DCLRE1C variant was associated with V-gene and J-gene trimming of TCR beta chains, and the association was replicated in an independent cohort. Sequencing depth was assumed to be roughly uniform across donors in the presence/absence analyses, though that assumption may not hold. Most TCR sequences were seen in very few donors, while some public TCRs were found in many individuals. Approximately 18 rarely observed V segments, including chromosome 9 orphons, were excluded from the earlier analysis of almost 600 of the donors because counts were too low. In a later analysis, HLA-associated TCR beta chains showed more clonal expansion and lower generation probabilities than non-associated chains that were equally common. Cytomegalovirus status was reported to be diagnosed by the classifier with high specificity and sensitivity in both the original and validation cohorts. Several of the top co-occurrence clusters appeared to be linked to parvovirus B19, influenza, CMV and Epstein-Barr virus, according to a later analysis. Correlated functional status among segregating V segments might be attributable to linkage disequilibrium, but an unknown experimental factor could not be ruled out. A further reported finding was that TCR beta sequences accurately predicted the HLA-A and HLA-B alleles for most subjects in the first cohort. At a false discovery rate of 0.05, a later analysis linked about 17,000 TCR beta sequences to specific HLA alleles. This cohort had only TCR beta chains sequenced, and the lack of alpha or paired-chain data limited which features could be detected. In the study, about 150 TCR beta chains were listed as associated with cytomegalovirus. A cluster of highly shared sequence variants was judged likely to represent a technical artifact of the sequencing pipeline. A later analysis found that TCR association rates varied across HLA loci, with DRB1 alleles showing the most associated TCRs and HLA-C alleles the fewest. When HLA alleles, especially DR and DQ, strongly co-occurred, TCR associations were difficult to assign to individual alleles.

The cohort was made up of 500 to 800 healthy bone marrow donors. At the time of sampling, every cohort member was nominally healthy, though immune exposures that went unrecorded were likely present. The donor tested CMV seropositive, placing the donor among the 250 to 350 seropositive members of the cohort. Every donor gave a peripheral blood sample, and the peripheral blood mononuclear cells from that sample were used for TCR beta sequencing. Genomic DNA was extracted from the blood cell samples with the Qiagen DNeasy Blood Extraction Kit. This clone has just a few counts. Its antigen is unknown. The input lacks base qualities; no much larger clone sits a single base away. Library construction relied on the immunoSEQ multiplex PCR assay. For the multiplex PCR, a mixture combining 60 forward primers for TCR Vbeta segments and 13 reverse primers for TCR Jbeta segments was used. A multiplex PCR assay on genomic DNA amplified the CDR3 region of rearranged TCR beta genes. The amplified TCR beta libraries were sequenced on the Illumina HiSeq System as 87-base-pair reads. As for how the authors treated the data: In a later analysis, tens of millions of unique TCR beta chains were counted across the 500 to 850 repertoires, and roughly 11 million of these chains were shared by at least two donors. To remove PCR and sequencing errors, raw reads were error-corrected and collapsed into unique sequences using a nearest-neighbor algorithm that merged closely related sequences. To assign V, D and J gene segments, CDR3 sequences were aligned to IMGT reference sequences. For a sequence to be retained, a match of at least six nucleotides to both a V gene segment and a J gene segment was required. Rearrangements were classified as productive when the CDR3 lacked stop codons and remained in frame with V and J, and all other rearrangements were classified as non-productive. Following IMGT convention, CDR3 was defined as the stretch from the second conserved V-encoded cysteine up to the conserved J-encoded phenylalanine. In an earlier analysis of roughly 580 of the donors, sequences lacking an unambiguous match to a single V gene segment were excluded. In an earlier analysis of some 590 of the donors, V segments were called functional above 56.7% productive rearrangements and were called segregating when the between-donor standard deviation exceeded 5%. To diagnose cytomegalovirus status from the catalog of TCR beta chain sequences, a statistical classification framework was built. A later analysis assigned V and J genes by comparing TCR nucleotide sequences with IMGT/GENE-DB human TR gene sequences. Using the TCRdist pipeline, a later analysis assigned CDR3 sequences along with most-parsimonious VDJ recombination scenarios. In a later analysis, each TCR beta chain was defined by its CDR3 amino acid sequence together with its V-gene family, and reads without a unique V-gene family were excluded. As a way to deal with suspected cross-contamination and a sequencing artifact, a later analysis dropped nearly 600 nucleotide sequences that were highly shared and had low generation probability. In a later analysis, a clonal expansion index for each public chain was calculated from normalized within-repertoire ranks of inferred template counts. A later analysis computed generation probabilities with a VDJ recombination model fitted to out-of-frame rearrangements, and checked the results against IGoR. A later analysis scored TCR-TCR, TCR-HLA and TCR-CMV co-occurrence with hypergeometric tests, applying a repertoire-size bias correction to TCR pairs. False discovery rates were estimated in a later analysis by permuting HLA or CMV assignments 20 times. A later analysis grouped co-occurring TCRs with DBSCAN, adding TCRdist sequence similarity when clustering within HLA-allele-positive subsets. Repertoires with fewer than 30,000 or more than 120,000 public chains were left out of co-occurrence clustering, as were about 5 repertoires with anomalous nucleotide sharing. This is the immuneACCESS table as TCRdb keeps it, with only in-frame sequences that have V and J called. A part of the clones is gone; compared with another copy, unresolved V genes explain less than half, and the rest is unexplained. For V, J and clone size, that table is used; D and trimming come from the DNA. The sample includes some 120,000 clones, with under 12% observed a single time. The ten largest clones take up 4% to 5% of the sample.

The receptor was derived from a woman between 18 and 29 years old in good health and CMV-seropositive. The sample comprised PBMCs.

CDR3 reads: CAWSGTNSGNTIYF. The sequenced DNA is TGTGCCTGGAGTGGGACAAACTCTGGAAACACCATATATTTT. The chain uses TRBV30 and TRBJ1-3; a tentative D call is TRBD1 (5 bases match). V is cut by 1 base and J by 0 bases, and the space between the germline ends is 7 bases. According to the germline V gene (reference sequence), CDR1 reads GTSNPN and CDR2 reads SVGIG. The CDR3 measures 14 amino acids from cysteine to phenylalanine. This entry keeps only the CDR3 DNA: 42 bases, framed from base 1. The CDR3 plus the reference TRBV30 and TRBJ1-3 genes for the other parts give the full variable domain: SQTIHQWPATLVQPVGSPLSLECTVEGTSNPNLYWYRQAAGRGLQLLFYSVGIGQISSEVPQNLSASRPQDRQFILSSKKLLLSDSGFYLCAWSGTNSGNTIYFGEGSWLTVV.